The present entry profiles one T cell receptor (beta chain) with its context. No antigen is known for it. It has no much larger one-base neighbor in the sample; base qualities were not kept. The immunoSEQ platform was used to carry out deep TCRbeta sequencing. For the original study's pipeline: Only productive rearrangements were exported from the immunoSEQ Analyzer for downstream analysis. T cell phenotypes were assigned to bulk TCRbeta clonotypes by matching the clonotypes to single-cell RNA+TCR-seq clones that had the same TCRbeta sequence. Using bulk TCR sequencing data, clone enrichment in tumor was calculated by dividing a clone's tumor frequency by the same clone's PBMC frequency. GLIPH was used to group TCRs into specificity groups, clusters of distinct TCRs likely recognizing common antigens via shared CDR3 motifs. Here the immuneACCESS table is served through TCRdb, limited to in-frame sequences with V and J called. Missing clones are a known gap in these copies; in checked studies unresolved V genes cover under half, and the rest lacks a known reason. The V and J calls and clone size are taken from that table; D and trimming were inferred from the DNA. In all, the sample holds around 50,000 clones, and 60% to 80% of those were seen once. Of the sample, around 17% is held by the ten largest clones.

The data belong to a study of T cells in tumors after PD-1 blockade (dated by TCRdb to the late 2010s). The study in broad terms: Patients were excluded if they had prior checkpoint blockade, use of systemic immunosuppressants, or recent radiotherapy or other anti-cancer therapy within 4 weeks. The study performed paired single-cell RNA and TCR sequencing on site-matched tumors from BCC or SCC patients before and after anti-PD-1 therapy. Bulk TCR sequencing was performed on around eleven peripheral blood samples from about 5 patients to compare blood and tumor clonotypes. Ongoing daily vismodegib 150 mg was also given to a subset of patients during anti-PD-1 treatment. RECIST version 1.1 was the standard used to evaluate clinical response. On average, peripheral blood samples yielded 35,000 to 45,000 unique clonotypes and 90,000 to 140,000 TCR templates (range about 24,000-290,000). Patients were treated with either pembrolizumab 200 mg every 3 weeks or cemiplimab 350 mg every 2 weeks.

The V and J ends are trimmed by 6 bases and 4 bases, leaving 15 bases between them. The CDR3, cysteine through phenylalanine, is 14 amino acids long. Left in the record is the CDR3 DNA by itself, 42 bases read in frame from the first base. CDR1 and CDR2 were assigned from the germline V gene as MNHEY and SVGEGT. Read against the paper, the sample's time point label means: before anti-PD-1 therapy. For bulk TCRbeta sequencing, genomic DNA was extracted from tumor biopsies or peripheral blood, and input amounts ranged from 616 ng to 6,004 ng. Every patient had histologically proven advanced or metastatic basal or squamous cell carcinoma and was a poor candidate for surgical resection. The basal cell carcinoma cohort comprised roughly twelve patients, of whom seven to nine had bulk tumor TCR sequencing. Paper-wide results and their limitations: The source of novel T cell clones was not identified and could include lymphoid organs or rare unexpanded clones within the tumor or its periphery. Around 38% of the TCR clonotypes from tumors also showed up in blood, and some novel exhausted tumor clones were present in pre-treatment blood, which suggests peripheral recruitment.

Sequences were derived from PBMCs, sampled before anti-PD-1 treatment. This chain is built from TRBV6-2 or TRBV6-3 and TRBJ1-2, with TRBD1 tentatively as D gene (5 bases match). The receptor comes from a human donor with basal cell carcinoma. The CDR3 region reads CASSLQGSTYGYTF. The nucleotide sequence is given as TGTGCCAGCAGCCTTCAGGGAAGCACCTATGGCTACACCTTC.